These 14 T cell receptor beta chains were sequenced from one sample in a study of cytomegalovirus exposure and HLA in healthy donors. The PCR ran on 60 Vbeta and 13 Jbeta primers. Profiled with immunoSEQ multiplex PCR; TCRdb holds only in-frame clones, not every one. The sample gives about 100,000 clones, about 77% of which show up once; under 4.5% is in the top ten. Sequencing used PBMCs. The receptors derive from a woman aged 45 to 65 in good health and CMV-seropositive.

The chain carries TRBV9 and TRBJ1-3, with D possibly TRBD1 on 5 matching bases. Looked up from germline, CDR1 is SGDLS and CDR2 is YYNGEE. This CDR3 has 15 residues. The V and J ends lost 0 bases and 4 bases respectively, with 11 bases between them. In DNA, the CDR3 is TGTGCCAGCAGCGTAGATGGGGCAGGAGGAAACACCATATATTTT. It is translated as CASSVDGAGGNTIYF. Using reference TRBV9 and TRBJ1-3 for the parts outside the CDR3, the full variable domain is DSGVTQTPKHLITATGQRVTLRCSPRSGDLSVYWYQQSLDQGLQFLIQYYNGEERAKGNILERFSAQQFPDLHSELNLSSLELGDSALYFCASSVDGAGGNTIYFGEGSWLTVV.

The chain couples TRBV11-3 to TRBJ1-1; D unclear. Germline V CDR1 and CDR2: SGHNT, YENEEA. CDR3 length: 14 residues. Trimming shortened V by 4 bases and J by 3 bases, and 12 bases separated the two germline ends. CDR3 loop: CASSYAGLDTEAFF. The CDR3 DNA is TGTGCCAGCAGCTATGCCGGACTGGACACTGAAGCTTTCTTT.

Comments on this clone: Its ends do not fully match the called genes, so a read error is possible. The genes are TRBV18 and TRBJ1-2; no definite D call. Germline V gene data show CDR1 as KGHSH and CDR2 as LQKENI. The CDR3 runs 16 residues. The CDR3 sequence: CASSPNPPQNANGCTF. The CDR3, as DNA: TGTGCCAGCTCACCAAATCCGCCCCAAAACGCCAATGGCTGCACCTTC.

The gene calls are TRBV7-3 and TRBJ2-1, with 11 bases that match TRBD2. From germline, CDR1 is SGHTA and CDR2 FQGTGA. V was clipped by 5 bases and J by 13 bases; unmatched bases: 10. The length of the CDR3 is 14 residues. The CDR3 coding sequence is TGTGCCAGCAGCCACGATAGCGGGAGGGCGGAACAGTTCTTC. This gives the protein CASSHDSGRAEQFF.

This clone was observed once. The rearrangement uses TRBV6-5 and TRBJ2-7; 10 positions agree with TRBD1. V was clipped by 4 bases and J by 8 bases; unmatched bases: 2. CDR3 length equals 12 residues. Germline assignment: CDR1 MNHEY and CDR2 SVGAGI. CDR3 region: CASSWTGGQQYF. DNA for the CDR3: TGTGCCAGCAGTTGGACAGGGGGGCAGCAGTACTTC.

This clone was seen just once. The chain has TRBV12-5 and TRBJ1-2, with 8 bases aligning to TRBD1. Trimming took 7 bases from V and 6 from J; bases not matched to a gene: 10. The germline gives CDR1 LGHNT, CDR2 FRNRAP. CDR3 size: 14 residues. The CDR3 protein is CASVPQGQAHGYTF. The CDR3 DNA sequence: TGTGCTAGTGTCCCTCAGGGACAGGCCCATGGCTACACCTTC.

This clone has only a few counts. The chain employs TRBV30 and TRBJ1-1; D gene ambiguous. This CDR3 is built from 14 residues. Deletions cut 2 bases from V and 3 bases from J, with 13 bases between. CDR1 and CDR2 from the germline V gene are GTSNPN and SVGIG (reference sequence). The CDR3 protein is CAWSWGDSYTEAFF. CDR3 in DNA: TGTGCCTGGAGTTGGGGAGATAGTTACACTGAAGCTTTCTTT.

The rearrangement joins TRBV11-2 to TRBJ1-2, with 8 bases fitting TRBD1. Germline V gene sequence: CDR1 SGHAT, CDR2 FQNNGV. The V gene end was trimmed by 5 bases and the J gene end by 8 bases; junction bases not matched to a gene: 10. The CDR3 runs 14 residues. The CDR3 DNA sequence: TGTGCCAGCAGCCGCGAGGACAGGGTACACGGCTACACCTTC. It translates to CASSREDRVHGYTF. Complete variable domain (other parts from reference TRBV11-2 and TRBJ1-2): EAGVAQSPRYKIIEKRQSVAFWCNPISGHATLYWYQQILGQGPKLLIQFQNNGVVDDSQLPKDRFSAERLKGVDSTLKIQPAKLEDSAVYLCASSREDRVHGYTFGSGTRLTVV.

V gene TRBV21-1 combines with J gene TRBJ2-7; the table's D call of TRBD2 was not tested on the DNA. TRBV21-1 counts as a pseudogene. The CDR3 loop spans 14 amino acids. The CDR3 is CASSSGGTVREQYF. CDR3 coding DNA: TGTGCCAGCAGCAGCGGGGGTACAGTCCGAGAGCAGTACTTC.

The DNA for the CDR3 is TGTGCCAGCAGTTTATCCCTACCGAGATATCAGCCCCAGCATTTT. Its protein is CASSLSLPRYQPQHF. The V and J genes are TRBV27 and TRBJ1-5; no reliable D call. V was clipped by 0 bases and J by 5 bases, with 11 bases between them. Per the germline V gene, CDR1 is MNHEY and CDR2 is SMNVEV (reference sequence). The CDR3 contains 15 residues.

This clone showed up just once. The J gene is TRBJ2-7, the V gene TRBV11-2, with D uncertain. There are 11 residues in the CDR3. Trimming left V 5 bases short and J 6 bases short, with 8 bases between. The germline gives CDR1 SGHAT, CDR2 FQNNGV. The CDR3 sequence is CASSLSPEQYF. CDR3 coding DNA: TGTGCCAGCAGCCTTTCCCCCGAGCAGTACTTC.

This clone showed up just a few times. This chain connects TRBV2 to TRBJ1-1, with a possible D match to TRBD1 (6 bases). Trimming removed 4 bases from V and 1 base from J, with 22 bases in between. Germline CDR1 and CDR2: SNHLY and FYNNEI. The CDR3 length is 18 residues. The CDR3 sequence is CASSVSLPGVLENTEAFF. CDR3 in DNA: TGTGCCAGCAGTGTAAGCCTACCAGGGGTTTTGGAGAACACTGAAGCTTTCTTT.

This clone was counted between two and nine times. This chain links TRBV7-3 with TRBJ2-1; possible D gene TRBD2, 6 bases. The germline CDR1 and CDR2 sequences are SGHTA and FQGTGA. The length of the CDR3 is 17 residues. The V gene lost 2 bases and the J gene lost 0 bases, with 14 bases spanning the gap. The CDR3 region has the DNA TGTGCCAGCAGCTTACAGGGCGGGAAAAACTCCTACAATGAGCAGTTCTTC. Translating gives CASSLQGGKNSYNEQFF.

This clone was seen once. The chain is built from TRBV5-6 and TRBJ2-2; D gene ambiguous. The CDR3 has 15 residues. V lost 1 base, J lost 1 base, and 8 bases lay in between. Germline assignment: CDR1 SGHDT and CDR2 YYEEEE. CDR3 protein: CASSLLPGNTGELFF. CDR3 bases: TGTGCCAGCAGCTTGTTGCCGGGGAACACCGGGGAGCTGTTTTTT. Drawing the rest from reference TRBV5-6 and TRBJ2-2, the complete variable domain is DAGVTQSPTHLIKTRGQQVTLRCSPKSGHDTVSWYQQALGQGPQFIFQYYEEEERQRGNFPDRFSGHQFPNYSSELNVNALLLGDSALYLCASSLLPGNTGELFFGEGSRLTVL.